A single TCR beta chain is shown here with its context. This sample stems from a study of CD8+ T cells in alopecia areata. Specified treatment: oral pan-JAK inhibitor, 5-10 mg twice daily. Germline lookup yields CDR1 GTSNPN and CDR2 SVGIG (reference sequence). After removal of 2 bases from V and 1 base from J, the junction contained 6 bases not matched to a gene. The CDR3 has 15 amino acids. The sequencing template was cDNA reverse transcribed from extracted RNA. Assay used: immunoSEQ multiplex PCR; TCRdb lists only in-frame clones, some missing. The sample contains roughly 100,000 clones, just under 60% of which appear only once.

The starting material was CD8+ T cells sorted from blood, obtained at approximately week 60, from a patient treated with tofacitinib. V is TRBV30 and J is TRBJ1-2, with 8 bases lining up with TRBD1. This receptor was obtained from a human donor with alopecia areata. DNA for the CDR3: TGTGCCTGGAGTACCGGACAGGGAGGTAACTATGGCTACACCTTC. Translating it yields CAWSTGQGGNYGYTF. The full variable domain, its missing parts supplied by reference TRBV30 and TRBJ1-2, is SQTIHQWPATLVQPVGSPLSLECTVEGTSNPNLYWYRQAAGRGLQLLFYSVGIGQISSEVPQNLSASRPQDRQFILSSKKLLLSDSGFYLCAWSTGQGGNYGYTFGSGTRLTVV.